This is a list of T cell receptor beta chains from one sample in a study of Graves' ophthalmopathy and Graves' hyperthyroidism. In TCRdb, the multiplex PCR reads were re-called with MiXCR into one record per CDR3 protein. This sample has about 660,000 distinct CDR3 sequences, with roughly 39% found just once. The specimen was peripheral blood. The source is an adult man with Graves' ophthalmopathy. CDR3s include the opening cysteine and the closing phenylalanine or tryptophan. A D gene is named only where the DNA matches it firmly. For some rows the clone size is stated as once, few or many, or as a class when expanded; others skip it.

TRBJ2-7 | 13 | . | many | TRBV10-3 | CAISGKALHEQYF | TGTGCCATCAGTGGAAAGGCCCTCCACGAGCAGTACTTC
TRBJ1-3 | 16 | . | once | TRBV25-1 | CASSYADGTSGNTIYF | TGTGCCAGCAGTTACGCGGACGGTACCTCTGGAAACACCATATATTTT
TRBJ2-7 | 8 | . | . | TRBV10-3 | CASGTADF | TGTGCCAGCGGGACAGCAGACTTC
TRBJ1-2 | 14 | . | few | TRBV7-2 | CASSFLGDAYGYTF | TGTGCCAGCAGCTTCTTAGGGGACGCCTATGGCTACACCTTC
TRBJ1-5 | 18 | TRBD1 | many | TRBV5-8 | CASSAGPGATGGYQPQHF | TGTGCCAGCAGCGCCGGGCCGGGGGCGACAGGGGGCTATCAGCCCCAGCATTTT
TRBJ1-4 | 9 | . | . | TRBV20-1 | CSALEKLFF | TGCAGTGCCCTGGAAAAACTGTTTTTT
TRBJ2-7 | 13 | . | . | TRBV6-2/TRBV6-3 | CASSSGGNYEQYF | TGTGCCAGCAGTTCCGGGGGAAATTACGAGCAGTACTTC
TRBJ2-7 | 13 | TRBD1 | . | TRBV7-2 | CASSPGTGSEQYF | TGTGCCAGCAGCCCCGGGACAGGGTCCGAGCAGTACTTC
TRBJ2-2 | 12 | . | few | TRBV11-3 | CASSPVQGELFF | TGTGCCAGCAGCCCCGTACAAGGGGAGCTGTTTTTT
TRBJ1-3 | 16 | . | many | TRBV7-9 | CASSLVEGTTGNTIYF | TGTGCCAGCAGCTTAGTAGAGGGAACTACTGGAAACACCATATATTTT
TRBJ1-1 | 16 | TRBD1 | . | TRBV25-1 | CASSYYSGTGNTEAFF | TGTGCCAGCAGTTACTATAGTGGGACAGGGAACACTGAAGCTTTCTTT
TRBJ1-5 | 11 | . | many | TRBV10-3 | CASGGTRPQHF | TGTGCCAGTGGGGGTACAAGGCCCCAGCATTTT
TRBJ2-7 | 16 | TRBD1 | many | TRBV7-2 | CASSLRTGAGSYEQYF | TGTGCCAGCAGCTTAAGGACAGGGGCGGGCTCCTACGAGCAGTACTTC
TRBJ2-1 | 15 | TRBD1 | . | TRBV2 | CASSNSGGWGNEQFF | TGTGCCAGCAGTAACTCAGGGGGATGGGGCAATGAGCAGTTCTTC
TRBJ2-2 | 13 | TRBD1 | few | TRBV20-1 | CSARRTGTGELFF | TGCAGTGCTAGGAGGACAGGGACCGGGGAGCTGTTTTTT
TRBJ1-2 | 15 | TRBD1 | many | TRBV10-2 | CASSEDRGYHYGYTF | TGCGCCAGCAGTGAGGACAGGGGGTACCACTATGGCTACACCTTC
TRBJ1-2 | 15 | TRBD1 | many | TRBV12-3/TRBV12-4 | CASSYSGTGLRGYTF | TGTGCCAGCAGTTACTCCGGGACAGGGCTGAGAGGCTACACCTTC
TRBJ2-5 | 14 | . | few | TRBV18 | CASSPRGYQETQYF | TGTGCCAGCTCACCGAGAGGGTACCAAGAGACCCAGTACTTC
TRBJ1-5 | 13 | . | . | TRBV7-2 | CASSLLRGWPQHF | TGTGCCAGCAGCTTACTGAGGGGATGGCCCCAGCATTTT
TRBJ1-1 | 14 | TRBD1 | many | TRBV12-3/TRBV12-4 | CASSLPGGQGGAFF | TGTGCCAGCAGTTTACCAGGAGGACAGGGAGGAGCTTTCTTT
TRBJ1-2 | 14 | TRBD1 | few | TRBV6-6 | CASKRQGRFADYTF | TGTGCCAGCAAACGACAGGGGAGGTTTGCGGACTACACCTTC
TRBJ2-7 | 14 | . | many | TRBV20-1 | CSAPKPLAFYEQYF | TGCAGTGCTCCTAAACCCCTCGCGTTCTACGAGCAGTACTTC
TRBJ2-7 | 15 | . | few | TRBV9 | CASSVSPGRSYEQYF | TGTGCCAGCAGCGTCAGCCCAGGGAGGTCCTACGAGCAGTACTTC
TRBJ2-2 | 14 | TRBD1 | few | TRBV9 | CASSVGQATGELFF | TGTGCCAGCAGCGTGGGACAGGCCACGGGGGAGCTGTTTTTT
TRBJ1-1 | 13 | . | once | TRBV7-2 | CASSKTGFTEAFF | TGTGCCAGCAGCAAGACAGGTTTTACTGAAGCTTTCTTT
TRBJ2-7 | 15 | TRBD2 | . | TRBV4-2 | CASSPSRLAGDEQYF | TGTGCCAGCAGCCCTTCCAGGCTAGCGGGAGACGAGCAGTACTTC
TRBJ1-1 | 14 | . | many | TRBV7-2 | CASSLVYGNTEAFF | TGTGCCAGCAGCTTAGTCTATGGGAACACTGAAGCTTTCTTT
TRBJ2-7 | 15 | . | many | TRBV9 | CASSKDNRNSYEQYF | TGTGCCAGCAGCAAAGATAACAGGAATTCCTACGAGCAGTACTTC
TRBJ1-2 | 18 | . | . | TRBV10-3 | CAISGRYYGTGADYGYTF | TGTGCCATCAGTGGACGTTATTATGGGACCGGGGCTGACTATGGCTACACCTTC
TRBJ2-2 | 14 | . | many | TRBV10-3 | CAIKKSESTGELFF | TGTGCCATCAAAAAATCGGAGTCCACCGGGGAGCTGTTTTTT
TRBJ2-2 | 16 | TRBD2 | few | TRBV7-2 | CASSPQREVVTGELFF | TGTGCCAGCAGCCCTCAGCGGGAGGTCGTCACCGGGGAGCTGTTTTTT
TRBJ1-1 | 14 | TRBD1 | few | TRBV5-8 | CASRQTGDDTEAFF | TGTGCCAGCAGACAGACAGGGGATGACACTGAAGCTTTCTTT
TRBJ2-5 | 14 | . | . | TRBV2 | CASSSTVGEETQYF | TGTGCCAGCTCATCTACTGTGGGGGAAGAGACCCAGTACTTC
TRBJ2-5 | 14 | . | . | TRBV10-2 | CASSPPVVQETQYF | TGTGCCAGCTCACCACCGGTTGTCCAAGAGACCCAGTACTTC
TRBJ1-1 | 14 | . | once | TRBV20-1 | CSARSKGQEYEAFF | TGCAGTGCTAGGTCAAAGGGGCAGGAGTATGAAGCTTTCTTT
TRBJ1-4 | 13 | . | . | TRBV25-1 | CAWEGGANEKLFF | TGTGCCTGGGAAGGTGGGGCTAATGAAAAACTGTTTTTT
TRBJ2-7 | 10 | . | . | TRBV29-1 | CSAMEGGQYF | TGCAGCGCGATGGAGGGTGGGCAGTACTTC
TRBJ1-5 | 15 | TRBD1 | . | TRBV10-2 | CASSYQQGGNQPQHF | TGTGCCAGCAGCTATCAACAGGGGGGCAATCAGCCCCAGCATTTT
TRBJ2-2 | 16 | . | . | TRBV10-3 | CAISEDRGITPGSCFF | .
TRBJ2-2 | 15 | . | few | TRBV14 | CASSPLGGGIGELFF | TGTGCCAGCAGCCCCTTAGGAGGGGGGATCGGGGAGCTGTTTTTT
TRBJ2-5 | 16 | TRBD2 | . | TRBV7-6 | CASRQSMGLAEETQYF | TGTGCCAGCAGACAAAGCATGGGACTAGCGGAAGAGACCCAGTACTTC
TRBJ1-2 | 12 | TRBD1 | many | TRBV20-1 | CSARDRGAGYTF | TGCAGTGCTAGGGACAGGGGAGCCGGCTACACCTTC
TRBJ2-7 | 14 | . | many | TRBV12-3/TRBV12-4 | CASSLGQGGYEQYF | TGTGCCAGCAGTTTGGGGCAGGGAGGCTACGAGCAGTACTTC
TRBJ2-3 | 16 | . | . | TRBV7-2 | CASSLIWMGAADTQYF | TGTGCCAGCAGCTTAATTTGGATGGGTGCGGCAGATACGCAGTATTTT
TRBJ1-1 | 14 | . | . | TRBV5-1 | CASSLEARWTEAFF | TGTGCCAGCAGCTTAGAAGCCCGGTGGACTGAAGCTTTCTTT
TRBJ1-4 | 13 | . | . | TRBV10-3 | CAISEDRGEKLFF | TGTGCCATCAGTGAGGATCGAGGAGAAAAACTGTTTTTT
TRBJ2-5 | 17 | TRBD2 | many | TRBV5-1 | CASSLGGTSEGEETQYF | TGCGCCAGCAGCTTGGGAGGGACTAGCGAGGGCGAGGAGACCCAGTACTTC